This T cell receptor beta chain is drawn from a study of early T cells in non-severe SARS-CoV-2 infection. Across the whole study: Sequencing targeted bulk RNA from unsorted whole blood, leaving chains unpaired.

Attached unique molecular identifiers marked individual cDNA molecules. TCRdb re-called the 5' RACE reads with MiXCR, one entry per CDR3 protein. The sample lists tens of thousands of distinct CDR3 sequences, roughly 6.6% occurring once. V gave up 8 bases and J gave up 0 bases; unmatched junction bases: 7. Germline CDR1 reads DFQATT; CDR2 reads SNEGSKA (reference sequence). The CDR3 sequence is 14 residues long. The table lists this clonotype with many counts. This sequence originates from an adult who was a healthcare worker with PCR-confirmed SARS-CoV-2 infection or an uninfected control (not recorded which). The sample taken for sequencing was whole blood. The rearrangement uses TRBV20-1 and TRBJ1-1; 9 positions agree with TRBD1. The CDR3 DNA sequence: TGCAGTCCCGGACAGGGGCAAGTGAACACTGAAGCTTTCTTT. Its translation: CSPGQGQVNTEAFF.